What follows are 15 T cell receptor beta chains derived from one specimen sequenced in a study of cytomegalovirus exposure and HLA in healthy donors. 13 Jbeta primers and 60 Vbeta primers were used for the PCR. TCRdb keeps only in-frame clones here, not all; method: immunoSEQ multiplex PCR. The sample records about 260,000 clones, 84% being singletons. Sequencing input: PBMCs. The receptors originated from a woman aged 40 to 50 in good health and CMV-seropositive.

V gene TRBV6-6 combines with J gene TRBJ2-1; 12 nucleotides agree with TRBD2. Looked up from germline, CDR1 is MNHNY and CDR2 is SVGAGI (reference sequence). The CDR3 has 15 residues. V lost 6 bases to trimming and J lost 6 bases; unmatched junction nucleotides: 6. The CDR3 nucleotides read TGTGCCAGCAGCCAAAGGACTAGCGGGACCAATGAGCAGTTCTTC. It codes for CASSQRTSGTNEQFF.

The gene calls are TRBV27 and TRBJ1-5, with 10 bases that match TRBD1. This CDR3 is built from 15 residues. The junction had 5 bases not matched to a gene; V was cut back by 2 bases and J by 7 bases. Germline V lookup: CDR1 MNHEY, CDR2 SMNVEV (reference sequence). In nucleotides, the CDR3 is TGTGCCAGCAGTTTACAGACAGGGGGCGGCCAGCCCCAGCATTTT. The encoded protein is CASSLQTGGGQPQHF.

The CDR3 DNA sequence: TGCGCCAGCAGCCAAGATCGGGCAGGGGGTGCCAATCAGCCCCAGCATTTT. Translating it yields CASSQDRAGGANQPQHF. This chain links TRBV4-3 with TRBJ1-5; 7 bases fit TRBD1. This CDR3 has 17 residues. Germline-derived CDR1 and CDR2 are LGHNA and YSLEER. With 0 bases clipped from V and 3 bases from J, the junction kept 8 bases outside the gene matches.

This clone showed up just once. The chain carries TRBV7-3 and TRBJ2-6, with a weak D call TRBD2 (5 bases). The germline V gene encodes CDR1 SGHTA and CDR2 FQGTGA. The CDR3 consists of 16 residues. V gave up 5 bases and J gave up 2 bases, with 13 bases separating them. The CDR3, as DNA: TGTGCCAGCAGCCCGCCGGGGAGTCCTGGGGCCAACGTCCTGACTTTC. Amino acid sequence: CASSPPGSPGANVLTF.

This clone was observed a few times. At the DNA level, this CDR3 is encoded by other sequences in the same sample as well. The chain combines TRBV5-6 with TRBJ1-2; 7 bases are shared with TRBD1. The CDR3 covers 13 residues. The V and J ends lost 4 bases and 2 bases, in that order; junction bases with no gene match: 2. CDR1 SGHDT and CDR2 YYEEEE come from the germline V gene. The CDR3 protein is CASSPTGNYGYTF. The CDR3 coding sequence is TGTGCCAGCAGCCCGACAGGGAACTATGGCTACACCTTC.

A note on this clone: Likely a read error: the CDR3 ends without its conserved phenylalanine or tryptophan. Because the CDR3's place on the DNA is in doubt, the DNA is left out and the CDR3 is given as listed by TCRdb. CDR3 sequence reads: CSAPTGLP. The chain joins TRBV20-1 to TRBJ1-1; the D call in the table, TRBD1, was not verified against the DNA. The CDR3 is 8 residues long, counting both termini. CDR1 and CDR2 (germline): DFQATT, SNEGSKA (reference sequence).

This rearrangement joins TRBV19 to TRBJ1-3, with TRBD1 as a possible D gene (5 bases). The CDR3 runs 14 residues. V lost 3 bases and J lost 3, with 9 bases in between. The germline CDR1 and CDR2 sequences are LNHDA and SQIVND (reference sequence). The CDR3 DNA is TGTGCCAGTAGTATTCCCAGGGTTGGAAACACCATATATTTT. Amino acid sequence: CASSIPRVGNTIYF.

This chain joins TRBV11-2 and TRBJ2-1; a possible D gene is TRBD2 (5 bases). Looked up from germline, CDR1 is SGHAT and CDR2 is FQNNGV. CDR3 length equals 15 residues. Trimming took 3 bases from V and 0 from J, leaving 9 bases between them. The CDR3 DNA sequence: TGTGCCAGCAGCTTCCATGGAGGCTCCTACAATGAGCAGTTCTTC. Its translation: CASSFHGGSYNEQFF.

The chain employs TRBV11-3 and TRBJ2-1; 7 nucleotides match TRBD2. Trimming cost V 2 bases and J 9 bases; bases outside gene matches: 13. The CDR3 spans 16 residues. The germline V gene encodes CDR1 SGHNT and CDR2 YENEEA. This CDR3 reads CASSLWGGSATGEQFF. DNA of the CDR3: TGTGCCAGCAGCTTATGGGGCGGGAGTGCAACCGGTGAGCAGTTCTTC. The whole variable domain, remainder taken from reference TRBV11-3 and TRBJ2-1, is EAGVVQSPRYKIIEKKQPVAFWCNPISGHNTLYWYLQNLGQGPELLIRYENEEAVDDSQLPKDRFSAERLKGVDSTLKIQPAELGDSAVYLCASSLWGGSATGEQFFGPGTRLTVL.

The chain recombines TRBV30 with TRBJ2-1, with 11 bases that match TRBD2. The length of the CDR3 is 15 residues. Germline CDR1 reads GTSNPN; CDR2 reads SVGIG (reference sequence). The V segment lost 7 bases and the J segment 2 bases; nucleotides outside the gene matches: 7. The DNA for the CDR3 is TGTGCCTTGATAGCGGGAGGGCCGACCTACAATGAGCAGTTCTTC. This codes for CALIAGGPTYNEQFF. Based on the CDR3 plus reference TRBV30 and TRBJ2-1, the full variable domain is SQTIHQWPATLVQPVGSPLSLECTVEGTSNPNLYWYRQAAGRGLQLLFYSVGIGQISSEVPQNLSASRPQDRQFILSSKKLLLSDSGFYLCALIAGGPTYNEQFFGPGTRLTVL.

The V gene is TRBV7-2, the J gene TRBJ1-3; D call uncertain. This CDR3 comprises 14 residues. V lost 4 bases and J 4 bases, leaving 11 bases between the germline ends. Per germline, CDR1 SGHTA and CDR2 FQGNSA. The CDR3 region has the DNA TGTGCCAGCAGCTCGGACGGAGGGGGAAACACCATATATTTT. It is translated as CASSSDGGGNTIYF.

In DNA form, the CDR3 reads TGTGCCAGCAGCTTAGGTTCTGGGGACTGGGACGAGCAGTACTTC. Protein: CASSLGSGDWDEQYF. The chain employs TRBV7-2 and TRBJ2-7, with D possibly TRBD2 on 6 matching bases. Germline-derived CDR1 and CDR2 are SGHTA and FQGNSA. V was trimmed by 1 base and J by 5 bases, leaving 15 bases between them. The CDR3 is 15 residues long.

V and J are TRBV11-2 and TRBJ2-1; D uncertain. The V gene lost 0 bases and the J gene lost 2 bases, with 8 bases spanning the gap. The germline CDR1 and CDR2 sequences are SGHAT and FQNNGV. The CDR3 has 15 amino acids. The DNA for the CDR3 is TGTGCCAGCAGCTTAGATATACAGACCTACAATGAGCAGTTCTTC. Translating it yields CASSLDIQTYNEQFF.

V and J are TRBV15 and TRBJ1-2, with D possibly being TRBD1 (6 bases). Germline V gene sequence: CDR1 LNHNV, CDR2 YYDKDF (reference sequence). This CDR3 contains 13 residues. V was cut by 6 bases and J by 7 bases, with 15 bases left in between. The CDR3 DNA is TGTGCCACCAGTCGGACAGCCAGTCGTGGCTACACCTTC. Protein product: CATSRTASRGYTF. Variable domain in full (rest from reference TRBV15 and TRBJ1-2): DAMVIQNPRYQVTQFGKPVTLSCSQTLNHNVMYWYQQKSSQAPKLLFHYYDKDFNNEADTPDNFQSRRPNTSFCFLDIRSPGLGDTAMYLCATSRTASRGYTFGSGTRLTVV.

The chain joins TRBV5-1 to TRBJ2-1, with TRBD2 matching 11 bases. This CDR3 has 16 amino acids. CDR1 is SGHRS and CDR2 is YFSETQ in the germline V gene. The junction had 9 bases not matched to a gene; V was cut back by 0 bases and J by 10 bases. The CDR3 is CASSLALTGTSGEQFF. CDR3 in DNA: TGCGCCAGCAGCTTGGCCCTAACCGGGACTAGCGGAGAGCAGTTCTTC.